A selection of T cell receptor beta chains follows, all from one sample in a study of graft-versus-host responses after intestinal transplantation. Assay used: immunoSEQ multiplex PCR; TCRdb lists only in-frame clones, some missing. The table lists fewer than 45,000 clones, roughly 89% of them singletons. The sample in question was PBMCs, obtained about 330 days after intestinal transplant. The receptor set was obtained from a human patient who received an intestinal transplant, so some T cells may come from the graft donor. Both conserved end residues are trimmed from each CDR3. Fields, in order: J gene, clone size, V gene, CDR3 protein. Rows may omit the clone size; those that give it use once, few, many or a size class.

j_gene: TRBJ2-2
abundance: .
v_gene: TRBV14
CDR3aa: ASTVSGGNTGELF

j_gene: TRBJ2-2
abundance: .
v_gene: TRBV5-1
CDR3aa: ASSRTGDYTGELF

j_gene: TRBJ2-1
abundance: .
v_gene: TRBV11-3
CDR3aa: ASSLYASGSRYNEQF

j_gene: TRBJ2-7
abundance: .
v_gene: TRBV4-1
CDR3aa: ASSQEPGSYEQY

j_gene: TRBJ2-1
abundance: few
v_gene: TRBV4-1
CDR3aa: ASSGGHEQF

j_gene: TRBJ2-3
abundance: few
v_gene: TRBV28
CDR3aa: ASSPPSTNTQY

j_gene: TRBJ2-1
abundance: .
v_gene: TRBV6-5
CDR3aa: ASSQLNEQF

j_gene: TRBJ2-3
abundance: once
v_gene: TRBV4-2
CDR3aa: ASSRTSGVTDTQY

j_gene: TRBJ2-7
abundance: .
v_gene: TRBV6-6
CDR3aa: ASSPLAFTYEQY

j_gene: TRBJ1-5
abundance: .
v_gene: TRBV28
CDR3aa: ASSSGGQPQH

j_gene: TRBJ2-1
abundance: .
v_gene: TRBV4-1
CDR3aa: ASRGGASPNNEQF

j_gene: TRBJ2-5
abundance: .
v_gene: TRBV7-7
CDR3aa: ASSFTSEETQY

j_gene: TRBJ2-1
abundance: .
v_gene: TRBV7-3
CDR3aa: ASSLRAGGYNEQF

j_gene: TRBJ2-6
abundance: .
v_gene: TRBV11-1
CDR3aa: ASSLPGAGANVLT

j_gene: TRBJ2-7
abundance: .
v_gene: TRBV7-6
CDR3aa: ASSLSGTSGSYEQY

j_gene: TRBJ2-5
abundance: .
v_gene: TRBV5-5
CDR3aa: ASSIEYQGVETQY

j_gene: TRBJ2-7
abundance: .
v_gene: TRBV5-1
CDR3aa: ASSGSGLAFSYEQY

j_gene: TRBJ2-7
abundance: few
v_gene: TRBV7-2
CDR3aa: ASSLEPSGLYEQY

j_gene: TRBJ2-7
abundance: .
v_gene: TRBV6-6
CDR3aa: ASSSTSGGNKQY

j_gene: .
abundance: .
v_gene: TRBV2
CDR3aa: ASSKGGPTSGGYSYEQY

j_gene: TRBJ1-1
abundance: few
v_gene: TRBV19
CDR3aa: ASRGARVNTEAF

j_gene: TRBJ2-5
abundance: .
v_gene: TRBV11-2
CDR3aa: ASSLIGFQETQY

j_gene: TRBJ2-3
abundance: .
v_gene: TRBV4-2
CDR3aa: ASSQTSGRTDTQY

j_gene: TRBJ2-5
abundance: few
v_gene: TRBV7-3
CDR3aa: ASSWRSGGRETQY

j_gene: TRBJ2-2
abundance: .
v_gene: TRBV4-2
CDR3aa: ASSQEGGWGNTGELF

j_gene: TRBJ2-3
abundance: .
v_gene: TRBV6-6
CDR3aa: ASSYFGASSDTQY

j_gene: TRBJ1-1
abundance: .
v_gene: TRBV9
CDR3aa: ASSVVPNTEAF

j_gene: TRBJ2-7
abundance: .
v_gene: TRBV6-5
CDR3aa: ASSLALGTYEQY